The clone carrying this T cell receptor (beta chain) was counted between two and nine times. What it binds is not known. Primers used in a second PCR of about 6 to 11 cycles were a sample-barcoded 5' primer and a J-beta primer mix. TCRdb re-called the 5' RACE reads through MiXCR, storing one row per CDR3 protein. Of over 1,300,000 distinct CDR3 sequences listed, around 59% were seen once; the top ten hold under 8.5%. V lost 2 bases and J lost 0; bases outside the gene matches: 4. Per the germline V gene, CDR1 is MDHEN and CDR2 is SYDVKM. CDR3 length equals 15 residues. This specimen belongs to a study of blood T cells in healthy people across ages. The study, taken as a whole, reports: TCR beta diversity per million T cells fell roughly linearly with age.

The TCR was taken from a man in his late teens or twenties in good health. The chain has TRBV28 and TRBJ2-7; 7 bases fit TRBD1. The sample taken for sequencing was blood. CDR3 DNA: TGTGCCAGCAGTTTAGGGGGACAGATCTCCTACGAGCAGTACTTC. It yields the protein CASSLGGQISYEQYF.